This T cell receptor beta chain comes out of a study of cytomegalovirus exposure and HLA in healthy donors. Study overall: An early data release held approximately 80 million unique TCRs from HLA-typed donors.

This clone was seen once. The target antigen is unknown. Findings and caveats of the study: In a later analysis, productive TCRs from donors in an Asian-associated ancestry cluster reportedly carried fewer N-insertions than the cohort mean. Analysis performed later showed TCR beta chains linked to HLA being more clonally expanded than equally common others. A later analysis found most CMV-associated TCR beta chains apparently HLA-restricted.

The PCR contained 60 Vbeta and 13 Jbeta primers. Clones were read by immunoSEQ multiplex PCR, and TCRdb kept only the in-frame ones, dropping some. Here the sample spans some 190,000 clones, roughly 80% being singletons. This TCR derives from a male donor in good health and CMV-seronegative. Sequences were obtained from PBMCs.

The CDR3 bases are TGTGCCAGCAGCTCGGGACTAGCGGGAGCGCTCGGGGAGCTGTTTTTT. The encoded protein is CASSSGLAGALGELFF. This chain uses TRBV7-2 with TRBJ2-2; 14 bases are shared with TRBD2. Germline loops: CDR1 SGHTA, CDR2 FQGNSA. The V and J ends lost 4 bases and 7 bases, in that order; junction bases with no gene match: 5. The length of the CDR3 is 16 residues.